This T cell receptor (beta chain) was observed in a study of control samples from healthy donors and cancer patients. TCRdb keeps only in-frame clones here, not all; method: immunoSEQ multiplex PCR. The data show about 50,000 clones, 93% seen once. The CDR3 totals 14 residues. CDR1 and CDR2 from the germline V gene are SGHDN and FVKESK. V lost 0 bases to trimming and J lost 1 base, with 6 bases between them. The chain carries TRBV14 and TRBJ2-5; no clear D gene. This receptor was obtained from a woman between 50 and 59 years old with head and neck cancer. The source material was PBMCs. The CDR3 sequence is CASSQDWLQETQYF. In DNA form, the CDR3 reads TGTGCCAGCAGCCAAGACTGGCTCCAAGAGACCCAGTACTTC.